The present T cell receptor (beta chain) was sequenced within a study of cytomegalovirus exposure and HLA in healthy donors. 60 Vbeta and 13 Jbeta primers were used in PCR. Sequencing was performed with immunoSEQ multiplex PCR; in TCRdb, only in-frame clones are kept and a portion is missing. The profile shows 180,000 or so clones, approximately 80% of them singletons. V lost 4 bases and J 5 bases, leaving 11 bases between the germline ends. The germline CDR1 and CDR2 sequences are MRHNA and SNTAGT. CDR3 length equals 13 residues. This sequence originates from a woman in her forties or fifties in good health and CMV-seropositive. V usage is TRBV6-4 and J usage is TRBJ2-5; D possibly corresponds to TRBD2 (5 bases). The specimen was PBMCs. The CDR3 DNA sequence: TGTGCCAGCAGTGGATTTCCGGGGGAGACCCAGTACTTC. Encoded protein: CASSGFPGETQYF.